This TCR beta chain was obtained from a study of cytomegalovirus exposure and HLA in healthy donors. The trim removed 6 bases at V and 2 bases at J, leaving 11 bases unmatched. Germline V gene data show CDR1 as SGHVS and CDR2 as FQNEAQ. This CDR3 is 16 amino acids long. Vbeta (60) and Jbeta (13) primers were used in the PCR. The table came from immunoSEQ multiplex PCR; TCRdb's copy has only in-frame clones and leaves some out. The profile shows under 200,000 clones, 86% of them singletons. V gene TRBV7-8 combines with J gene TRBJ2-5; 8 nucleotides match TRBD2. Sequenced input: PBMCs. This TCR was sampled from a woman aged 18-29 years in good health and CMV-seronegative. The CDR3 bases are TGTGCCAGCAGGGACACTAAGCGGGGGCTACAAGAGACCCAGTACTTC. Translated, it gives CASRDTKRGLQETQYF.